The source of this T cell receptor beta chain is a study of T cell responses to AZD1222 COVID-19 vaccine. Findings of the study overall: Distributed over spike, vaccine-associated CD4 TCRs predominated at 160-218 and 743-854. Compared with day 0, the breadth and depth of the Spike-specific TCR repertoire rose significantly after two doses of AZD1222.

A remark on this clone: Its specificity is not known.

CDR3 size: 16 residues. Sequencing used immunoSEQ multiplex PCR; TCRdb keeps in-frame clones, though not all of them. The sample includes 100,000 or so clones, about 88% of them seen just once. This rearrangement joins TRBV21-1 to TRBJ1-4. TRBV21-1 is marked as a pseudogene. The starting material was peripheral blood, obtained on day 0 of AZD1222 vaccination. The origin of this receptor is an adult in good health. As DNA, the CDR3 is TGTGCCAGCAGCAAAGCGCTTTCCCCGAGAAATGAAAAACTGTTTTTT. Its translation is CASSKALSPRNEKLFF.